Sample share makes the clone carrying this T cell receptor (delta chain) medium-sized. The sample carries other DNA sequences with the same CDR3. The V and J ends lost 1 base and 2 bases respectively, with 11 bases between them. Looked up from germline, CDR1 is GEAIGNYY and CDR2 is EKD. This CDR3 has 17 residues. The entry originates in a study of gamma-delta chains in newborns, infants, children. TCRdb applied CATT to the reads for clone calling. The top ten clones hold about 16% of a sample with about 7,000 delta-chain clones, less than 0.75% of them seen once. The sample consisted of blood. The sequence was obtained from a child who was a newborn, infant or young child, either healthy, febrile or measles-vaccinated (not recorded which). This chain uses TRDV2 with TRDJ3; D may be TRDD3 (6 bases). The CDR3 spells CACDTTGGPWDTRQMFF. As DNA, the CDR3 is TGTGCCTGTGACACGACGGGGGGACCCTGGGACACCCGACAGATGTTTTTC.